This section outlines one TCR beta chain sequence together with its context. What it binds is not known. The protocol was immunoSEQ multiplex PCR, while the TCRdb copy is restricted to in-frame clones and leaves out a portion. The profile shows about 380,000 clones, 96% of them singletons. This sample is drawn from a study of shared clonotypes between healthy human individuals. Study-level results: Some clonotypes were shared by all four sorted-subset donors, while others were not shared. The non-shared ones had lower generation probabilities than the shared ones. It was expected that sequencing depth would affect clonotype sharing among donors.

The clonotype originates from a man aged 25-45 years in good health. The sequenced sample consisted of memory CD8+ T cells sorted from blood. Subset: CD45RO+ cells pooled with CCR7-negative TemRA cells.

For the CDR3, the DNA is TGTGCCATCAGTGGGGGACTAGCGGGAGTAGGGGGACACAATGAGCAGTTCTTC. Amino acid sequence: CAISGGLAGVGGHNEQFF. The J gene is TRBJ2-1, the V gene TRBV10-3, with 14 bases identical to TRBD2. Germline loops: CDR1 ENHRY, CDR2 SYGVKD. V shed 4 bases, J shed 5 bases, and the junction held 10 bases outside the gene matches. This CDR3 region has 18 residues.